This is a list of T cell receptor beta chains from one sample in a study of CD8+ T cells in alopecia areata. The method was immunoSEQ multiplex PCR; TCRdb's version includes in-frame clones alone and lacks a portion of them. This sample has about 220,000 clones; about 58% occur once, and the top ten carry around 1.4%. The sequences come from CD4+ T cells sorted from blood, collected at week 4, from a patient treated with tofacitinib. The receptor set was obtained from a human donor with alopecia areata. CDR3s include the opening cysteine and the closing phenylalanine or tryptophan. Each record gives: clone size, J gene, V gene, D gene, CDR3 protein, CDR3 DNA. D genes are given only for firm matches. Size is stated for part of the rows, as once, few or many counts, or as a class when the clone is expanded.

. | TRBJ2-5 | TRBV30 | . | CAWSVKDTQYF | TGTGCCTGGAGTGTAAAGGATACCCAGTACTTC
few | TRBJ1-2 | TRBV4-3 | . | CASSQDSHAGTYGYTF | TGCGCCAGCAGCCAAGATTCGCACGCCGGCACCTATGGCTACACCTTC
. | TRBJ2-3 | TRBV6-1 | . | CASREITQYF | TGTGCCAGCAGGGAAATAACGCAGTATTTT
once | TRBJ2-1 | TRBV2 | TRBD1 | CASSDSRGGLNEQFF | TGTGCCAGCAGTGATAGTAGAGGGGGCCTGAATGAGCAGTTCTTC
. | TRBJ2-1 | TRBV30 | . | CAFRGDSSYNEQFF | TGTGCCTTCAGGGGCGACAGCTCCTACAATGAGCAGTTCTTC
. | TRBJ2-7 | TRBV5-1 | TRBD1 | CASSQWTGLSYEQYF | TGCGCCAGCAGCCAATGGACAGGCCTCTCCTACGAGCAGTACTTC
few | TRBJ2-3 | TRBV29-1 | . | CSDRTADTQYF | TGCAGCGACCGGACAGCAGATACGCAGTATTTT
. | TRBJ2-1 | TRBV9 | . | CASSVGTSSYNEQFF | TGTGCCAGCAGCGTTGGGACTTCCTCCTACAATGAGCAGTTCTTC
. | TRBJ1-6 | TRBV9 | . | CASSVEVGNSPLHF | TGTGCCAGCAGCGTAGAGGTTGGTAATTCACCCCTCCACTTT
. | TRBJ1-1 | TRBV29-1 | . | CSALDRGTEAFF | TGCAGCGCACTGGACAGAGGCACTGAAGCTTTCTTT
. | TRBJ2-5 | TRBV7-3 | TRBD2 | CASSSGRTSAGMGETQYF | TGTGCCAGCAGCTCCGGGAGGACTAGCGCCGGGATGGGAGAGACCCAGTACTTC
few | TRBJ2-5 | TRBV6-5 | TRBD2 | CAIRTSQETQYF | TGTGCCATCAGGACTAGCCAAGAGACCCAGTACTTC
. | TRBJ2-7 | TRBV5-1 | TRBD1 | CASRPTGAVSYEQYF | TGCGCCAGCAGACCGACAGGGGCCGTCTCCTACGAGCAGTACTTC
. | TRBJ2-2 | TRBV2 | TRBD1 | CASRKGQGARGTGELFF | TGTGCCAGCAGAAAAGGACAGGGGGCGCGCGGCACCGGGGAGCTGTTTTTT
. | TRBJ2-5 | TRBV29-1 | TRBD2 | CSVEGGQETQYF | TGCAGCGTTGAGGGAGGGCAAGAGACCCAGTACTTC
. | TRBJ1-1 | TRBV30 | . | CAWSLQQLNTEAFF | TGTGCCTGGAGTCTTCAACAGCTGAACACTGAAGCTTTCTTT
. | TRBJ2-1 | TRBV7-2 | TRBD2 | CASSTSGGAIEQFF | TGTGCCAGCAGCACTAGCGGGGGGGCCATTGAGCAGTTCTTC
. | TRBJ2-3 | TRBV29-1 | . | CSVEFLSGDTQYF | TGCAGCGTTGAATTTCTATCCGGAGATACGCAGTATTTT
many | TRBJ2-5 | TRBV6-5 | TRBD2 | CASTPIAGLGETQYF | TGTGCCAGCACTCCTATAGCGGGGTTGGGAGAGACCCAGTACTTC